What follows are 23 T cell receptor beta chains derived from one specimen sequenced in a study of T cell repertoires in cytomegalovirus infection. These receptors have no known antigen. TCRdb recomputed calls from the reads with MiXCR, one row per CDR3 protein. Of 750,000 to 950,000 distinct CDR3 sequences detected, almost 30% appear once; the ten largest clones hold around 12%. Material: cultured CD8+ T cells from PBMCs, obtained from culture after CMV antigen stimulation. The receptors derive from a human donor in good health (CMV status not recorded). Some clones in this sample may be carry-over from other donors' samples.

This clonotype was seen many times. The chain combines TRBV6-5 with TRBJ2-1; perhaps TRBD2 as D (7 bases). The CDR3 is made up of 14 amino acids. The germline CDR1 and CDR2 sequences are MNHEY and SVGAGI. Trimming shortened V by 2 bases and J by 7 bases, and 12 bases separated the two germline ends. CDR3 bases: TGTGCCAGCAGTTACAGGGGGGGTCCGAATGAGCAGTTCTTC. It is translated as CASSYRGGPNEQFF.

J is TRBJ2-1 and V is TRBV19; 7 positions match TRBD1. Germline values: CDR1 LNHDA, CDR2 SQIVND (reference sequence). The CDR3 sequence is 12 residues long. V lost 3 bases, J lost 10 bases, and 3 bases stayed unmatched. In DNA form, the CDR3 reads TGTGCCAGTAGTATGGGACAGTTAGAGCAGTTCTTC. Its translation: CASSMGQLEQFF.

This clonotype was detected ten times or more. The CDR3 DNA reads as TGTGCCAGCAGCTTACCTGCCGGGTTTTACGCGGATACGCAGTATTTT. This codes for CASSLPAGFYADTQYF. V usage is TRBV7-8 and J usage is TRBJ2-3; D remains ambiguous. V was clipped by 2 bases and J by 6 bases, with 18 bases between them. There are 16 residues in the CDR3. Germline V CDR1 and CDR2: SGHVS, FQNEAQ.

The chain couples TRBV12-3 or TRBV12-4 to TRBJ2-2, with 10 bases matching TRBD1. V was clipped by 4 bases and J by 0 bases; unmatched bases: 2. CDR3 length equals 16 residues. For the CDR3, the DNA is TGTGCCAGCAGTTCCGGACAGGGGGCGAACACCGGGGAGCTGTTTTTT. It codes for CASSSGQGANTGELFF.

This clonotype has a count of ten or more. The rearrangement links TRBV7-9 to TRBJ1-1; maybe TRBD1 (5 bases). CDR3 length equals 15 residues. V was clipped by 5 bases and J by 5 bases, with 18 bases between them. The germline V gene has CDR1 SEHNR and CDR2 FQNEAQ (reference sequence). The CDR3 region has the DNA TGTGCCAGCAGCATCGGGACGGTGAGTGGGACTGAAGCTTTCTTT. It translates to CASSIGTVSGTEAFF.

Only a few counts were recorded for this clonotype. CDR3 protein: CASSPAGRADTQYF. For the CDR3, the DNA is TGTGCCAGCAGCCCGGCGGGGCGTGCAGATACGCAGTATTTT. V and J are TRBV7-9 and TRBJ2-3; weak D call: TRBD2 (6 bases). The length of the CDR3 is 14 residues. CDR1 is SEHNR, CDR2 FQNEAQ, per germline (reference sequence). Trimming cost V 5 bases and J 4 bases, with 13 bases left between them. Using reference TRBV7-9 and TRBJ2-3 for the parts outside the CDR3, the full variable domain is DTGVSQNPRHKITKRGQNVTFRCDPISEHNRLYWYRQTLGQGPEFLTYFQNEAQLEKSRLLSDRFSAERPKGSFSTLEIQRTEQGDSAMYLCASSPAGRADTQYFGPGTRLTVL.

The CDR3 region is CASGRSRELFF. DNA of the CDR3: TGTGCCAGCGGTCGAAGCCGGGAGCTGTTTTTT. V and J are TRBV9 and TRBJ2-2; unclear D gene. The CDR3 has 11 amino acids. V lost 7 bases and J lost 9, with 10 bases in between. Germline CDR1 SGDLS, CDR2 YYNGEE.

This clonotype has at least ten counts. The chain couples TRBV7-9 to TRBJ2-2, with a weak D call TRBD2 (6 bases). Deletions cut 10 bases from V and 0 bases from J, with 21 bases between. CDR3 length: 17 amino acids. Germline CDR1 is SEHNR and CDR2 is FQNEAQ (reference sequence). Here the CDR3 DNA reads TGTGCCACCAAGCCCCTAGCGTGGGCTTCGAACACCGGGGAGCTGTTTTTT. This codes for CATKPLAWASNTGELFF.

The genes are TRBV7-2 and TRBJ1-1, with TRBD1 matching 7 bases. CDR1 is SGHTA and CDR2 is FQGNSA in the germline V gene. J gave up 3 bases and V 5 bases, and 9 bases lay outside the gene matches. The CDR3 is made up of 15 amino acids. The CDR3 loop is CTSSARDSSYTEAFF. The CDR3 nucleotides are TGTACCAGCAGCGCTAGGGACAGCTCTTACACTGAAGCTTTCTTT.

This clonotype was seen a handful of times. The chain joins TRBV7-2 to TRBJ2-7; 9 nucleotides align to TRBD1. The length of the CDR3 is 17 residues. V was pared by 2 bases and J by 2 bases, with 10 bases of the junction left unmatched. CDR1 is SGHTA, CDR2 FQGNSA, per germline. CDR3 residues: CASSLPRDRDWTYEQYF. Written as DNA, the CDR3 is TGTGCCAGCAGCTTACCCCGGGACAGGGACTGGACCTACGAGCAGTACTTC.

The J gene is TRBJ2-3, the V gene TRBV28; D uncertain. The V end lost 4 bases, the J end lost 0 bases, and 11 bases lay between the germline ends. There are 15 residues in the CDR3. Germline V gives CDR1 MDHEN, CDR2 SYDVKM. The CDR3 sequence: CASSSETLSTDTQYF. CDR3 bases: TGTGCCAGCAGTTCCGAGACACTTAGCACAGATACGCAGTATTTT. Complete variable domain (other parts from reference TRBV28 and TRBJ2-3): DVKVTQSSRYLVKRTGEKVFLECVQDMDHENMFWYRQDPGLGLRLIYFSYDVKMKEKGDIPEGYSVSREKKERFSLILESASTNQTSMYLCASSSETLSTDTQYFGPGTRLTVL.

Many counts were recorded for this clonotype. The CDR3 sequence is CASSLRHGTGSYNEQFF. The CDR3, as DNA: TGTGCCAGCAGCCTTAGGCACGGGACAGGGTCTTACAATGAGCAGTTCTTC. V is TRBV7-6 and J is TRBJ2-1, with 9 bases aligning to TRBD1. The germline V gene has CDR1 SGHVS and CDR2 FNYEAQ. The length of the CDR3 is 17 residues. The trim removed 5 bases at V and 4 bases at J, leaving 12 bases unmatched.

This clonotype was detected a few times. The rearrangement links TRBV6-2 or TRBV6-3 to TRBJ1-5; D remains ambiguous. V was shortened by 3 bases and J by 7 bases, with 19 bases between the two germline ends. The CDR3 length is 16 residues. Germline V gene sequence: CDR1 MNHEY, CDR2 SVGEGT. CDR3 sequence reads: CASSYSDLTREQPQHF. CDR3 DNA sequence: TGTGCCAGCAGTTATTCGGACCTCACACGGGAACAGCCCCAGCATTTT.

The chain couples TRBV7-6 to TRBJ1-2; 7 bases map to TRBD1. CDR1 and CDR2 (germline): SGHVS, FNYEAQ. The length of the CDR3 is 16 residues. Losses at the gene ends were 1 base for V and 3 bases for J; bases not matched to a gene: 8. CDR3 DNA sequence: TGTGCCAGCAGCTTAGATTCGGGACAGATCGACTATGGCTACACCTTC. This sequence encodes CASSLDSGQIDYGYTF.

This CDR3 is CASSLPGVLYNEQFF. The CDR3 bases are TGTGCCAGCAGCTTGCCGGGGGTCTTATACAATGAGCAGTTCTTC. This chain connects TRBV7-4 to TRBJ2-1; TRBD2 is a possible D gene (6 bases). This CDR3 has 15 residues. Trimming cost V 3 bases and J 4 bases, with 13 bases left between them. CDR1 and CDR2 from the germline V gene are SGHVT and SQSDAQ.

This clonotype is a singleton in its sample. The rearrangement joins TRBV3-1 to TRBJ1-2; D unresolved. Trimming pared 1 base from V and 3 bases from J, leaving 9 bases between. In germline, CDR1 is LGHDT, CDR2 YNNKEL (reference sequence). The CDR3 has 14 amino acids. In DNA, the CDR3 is TGTGCCAGCAGCCAAGGCCCTCGGGACTATGGCTACACCTTC. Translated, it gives CASSQGPRDYGYTF.

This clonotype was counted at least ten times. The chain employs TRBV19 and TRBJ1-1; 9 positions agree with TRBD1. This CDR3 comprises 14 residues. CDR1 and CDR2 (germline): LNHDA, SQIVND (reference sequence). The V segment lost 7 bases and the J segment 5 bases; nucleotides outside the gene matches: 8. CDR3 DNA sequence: TGTGCCAGTACCCTACAGGGGGCGAGGACTGAAGCTTTCTTT. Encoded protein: CASTLQGARTEAFF. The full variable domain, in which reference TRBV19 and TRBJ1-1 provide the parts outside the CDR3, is DGGITQSPKYLFRKEGQNVTLSCEQNLNHDAMYWYRQDPGQGLRLIYYSQIVNDFQKGDIAEGYSVSREKKESFPLTVTSAQKNPTAFYLCASTLQGARTEAFFGQGTRLTVV.

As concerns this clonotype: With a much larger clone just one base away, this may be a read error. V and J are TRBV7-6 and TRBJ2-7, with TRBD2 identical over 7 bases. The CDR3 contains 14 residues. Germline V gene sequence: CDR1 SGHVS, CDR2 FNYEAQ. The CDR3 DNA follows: TGTGCCTGCAGCTGGGGGAGGGGTACCTACGAGCAGTACTTC. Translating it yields CACSWGRGTYEQYF.

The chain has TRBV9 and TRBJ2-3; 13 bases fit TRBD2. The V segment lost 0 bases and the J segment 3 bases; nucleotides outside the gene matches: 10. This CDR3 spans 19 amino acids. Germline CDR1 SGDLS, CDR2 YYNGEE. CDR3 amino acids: CASSVAATSGGAWTDTQYF. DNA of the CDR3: TGTGCCAGCAGCGTAGCCGCAACTAGCGGGGGGGCCTGGACAGATACGCAGTATTTT.

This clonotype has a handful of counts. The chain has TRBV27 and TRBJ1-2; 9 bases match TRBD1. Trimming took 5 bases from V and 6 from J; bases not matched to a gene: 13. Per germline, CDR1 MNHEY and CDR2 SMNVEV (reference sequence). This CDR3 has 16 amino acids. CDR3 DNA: TGTGCCAGCAGTACCACCTCCACAGGGGGCAACGATGGCTACACCTTC. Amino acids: CASSTTSTGGNDGYTF.

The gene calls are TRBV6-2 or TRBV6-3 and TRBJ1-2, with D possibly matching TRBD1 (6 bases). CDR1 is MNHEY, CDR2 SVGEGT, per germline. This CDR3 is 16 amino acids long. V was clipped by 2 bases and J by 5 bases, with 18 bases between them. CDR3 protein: CASSYAHQGRTYGYTF. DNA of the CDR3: TGTGCCAGCAGTTACGCCCATCAGGGGAGGACGTATGGCTACACCTTC.

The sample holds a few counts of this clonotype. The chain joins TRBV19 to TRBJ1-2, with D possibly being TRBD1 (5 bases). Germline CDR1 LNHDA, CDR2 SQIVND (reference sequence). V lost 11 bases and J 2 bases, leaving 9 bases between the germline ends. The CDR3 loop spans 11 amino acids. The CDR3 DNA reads TGTGCCTCGACAGCGAACTATGGCTACACCTTC. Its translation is CASTANYGYTF.

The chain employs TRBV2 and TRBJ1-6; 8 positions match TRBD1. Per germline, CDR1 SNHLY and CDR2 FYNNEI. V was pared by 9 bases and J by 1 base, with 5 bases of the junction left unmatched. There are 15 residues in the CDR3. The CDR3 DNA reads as TGTGCCAGAAATCAGGGGGCATCCTATAATTCACCCCTCCACTTT. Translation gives CARNQGASYNSPLHF.